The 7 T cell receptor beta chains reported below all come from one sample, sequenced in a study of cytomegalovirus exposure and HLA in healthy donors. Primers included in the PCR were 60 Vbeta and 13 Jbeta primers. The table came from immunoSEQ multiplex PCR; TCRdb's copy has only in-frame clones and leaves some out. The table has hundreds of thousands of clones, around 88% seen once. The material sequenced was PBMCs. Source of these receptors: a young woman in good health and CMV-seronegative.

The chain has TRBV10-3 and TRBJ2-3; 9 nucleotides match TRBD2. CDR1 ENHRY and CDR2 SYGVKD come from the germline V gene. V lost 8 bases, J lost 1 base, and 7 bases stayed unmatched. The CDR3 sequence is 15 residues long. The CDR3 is CAIDQASGGTDTQYF. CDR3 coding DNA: TGTGCCATCGATCAGGCTAGCGGGGGCACAGATACGCAGTATTTT.

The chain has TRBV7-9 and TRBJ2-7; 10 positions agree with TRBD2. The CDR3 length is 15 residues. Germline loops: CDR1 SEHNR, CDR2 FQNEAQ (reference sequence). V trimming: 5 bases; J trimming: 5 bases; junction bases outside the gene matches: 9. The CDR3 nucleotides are TGTGCCAGCAGCGCGATACTAGCGGGAACCGACGAGCAGTACTTC. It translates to CASSAILAGTDEQYF.

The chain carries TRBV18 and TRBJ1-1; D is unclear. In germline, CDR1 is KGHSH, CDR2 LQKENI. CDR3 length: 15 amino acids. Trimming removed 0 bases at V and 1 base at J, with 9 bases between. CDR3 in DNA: TGTGCCAGCTCACCACCGATATCACAGAACACTGAAGCTTTCTTT. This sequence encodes CASSPPISQNTEAFF.

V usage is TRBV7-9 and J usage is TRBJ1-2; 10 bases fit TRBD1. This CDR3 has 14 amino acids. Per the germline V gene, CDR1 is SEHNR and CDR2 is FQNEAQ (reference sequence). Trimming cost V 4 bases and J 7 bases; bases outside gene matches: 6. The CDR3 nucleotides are TGTGCCAGCAGCTGGGACAGGGGAGGAACTGGCTACACCTTC. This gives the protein CASSWDRGGTGYTF.

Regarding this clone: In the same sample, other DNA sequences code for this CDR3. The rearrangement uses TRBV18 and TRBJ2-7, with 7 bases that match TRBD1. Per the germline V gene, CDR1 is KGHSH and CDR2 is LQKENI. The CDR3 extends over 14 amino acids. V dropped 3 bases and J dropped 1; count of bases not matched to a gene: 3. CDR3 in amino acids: CASSPPTGSYEQYF. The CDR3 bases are TGTGCCAGCTCACCCCCGACAGGGTCCTACGAGCAGTACTTC.

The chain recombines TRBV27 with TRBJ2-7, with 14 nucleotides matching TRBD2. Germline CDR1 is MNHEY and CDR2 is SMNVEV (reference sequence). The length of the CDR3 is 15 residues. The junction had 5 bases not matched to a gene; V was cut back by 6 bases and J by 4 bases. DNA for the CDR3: TGTGCCAGCAGGGAGGGGACTAGCGGGAGTTACGAGCAGTACTTC. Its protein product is CASREGTSGSYEQYF.

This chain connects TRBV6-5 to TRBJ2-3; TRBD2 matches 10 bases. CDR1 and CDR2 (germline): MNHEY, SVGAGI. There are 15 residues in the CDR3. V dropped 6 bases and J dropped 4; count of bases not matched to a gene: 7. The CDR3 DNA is TGTGCCAGCAGCAGCCTAGCGGGAGTCTCAGATACGCAGTATTTT. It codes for CASSSLAGVSDTQYF.